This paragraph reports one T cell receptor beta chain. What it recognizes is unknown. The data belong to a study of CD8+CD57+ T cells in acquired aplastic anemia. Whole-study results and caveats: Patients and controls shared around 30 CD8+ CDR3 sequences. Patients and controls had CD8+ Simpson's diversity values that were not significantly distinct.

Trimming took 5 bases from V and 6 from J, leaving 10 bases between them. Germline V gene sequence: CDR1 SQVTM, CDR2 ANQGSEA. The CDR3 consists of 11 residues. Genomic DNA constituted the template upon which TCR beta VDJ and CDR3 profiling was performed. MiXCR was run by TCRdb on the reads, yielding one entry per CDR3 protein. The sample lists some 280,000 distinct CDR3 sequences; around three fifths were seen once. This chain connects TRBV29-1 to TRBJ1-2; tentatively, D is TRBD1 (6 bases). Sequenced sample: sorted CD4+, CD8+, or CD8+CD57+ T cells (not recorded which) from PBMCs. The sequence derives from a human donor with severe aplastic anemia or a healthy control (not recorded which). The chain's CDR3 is CSVTGKDGYTF. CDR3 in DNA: TGCAGCGTTACAGGGAAGGATGGCTACACCTTC. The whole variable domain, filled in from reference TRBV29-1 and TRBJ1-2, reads SAVISQKPSRDICQRGTSLTIQCQVDSQVTMMFWYRQQPGQSLTLIATANQGSEATYESGFVIDKFPISRPNLTFSTLTVSNMSPEDSSIYLCSVTGKDGYTFGSGTRLTVV.